This T cell receptor (beta chain) comes out of a study of blood T cell repertoires in COVID-19 (dated by TCRdb to the early 2020s). The study in broad terms: The collaborator samples originated in the United States, Italy and Spain and spanned the acute and convalescent phases of COVID-19. Where available, HLA class I and class II types were taken from metadata supplied by the sample provider and were not determined by assay-based typing. The dataset comprised deeply sampled blood TCRbeta repertoires from subjects exposed to, actively infected with, or recovered from COVID-19. The material from the prospective study consisted of cDNA or gDNA derived from T cells, B-cell-depleted T cells, or PBMCs. The repertoires were made available in a free public database intended to serve as a resource for research on the immune response to SARS-CoV-2. Nearly every sample came with metadata listing a de-identified subject ID, COVID-19 status, age in years and sex. Samples came from the ongoing ImmuneRACE study (first 160 participants) plus 1,254 subjects from 6 global collaborators.

Based on the germline V gene, the CDR1 and CDR2 sequences are MGHDK and SYGVNS. Here V drops 4 bases and J drops 0 bases, and the junction holds 11 bases not matched to any gene. Measured from the cysteine to the phenylalanine, the CDR3 is 17 residues long. Just the 51-base CDR3 DNA is kept, in frame starting at base 1. In the prospective study, participants were 18 to 89 years old, resided in 20 to 30 geographic areas of the United States, and were enrolled through a virtual design. Cohort assignment in the prospective study relied on participant-reported clinical history from a screening survey and a study questionnaire. Recovered participants in ImmuneRACE Cohort 3 were defined as having two consecutive negative NP/OP PCR tests, clearance from a healthcare professional, or resolution of symptoms. Mobile phlebotomists in the prospective study collected whole blood, serum and a nasopharyngeal or oropharyngeal swab from every participant. Additional blood draws and questionnaires over an approximately 2-month period could optionally be provided by prospective study participants. Prospective study blood samples were shipped either frozen or at room temperature before DNA extraction.

A note on this clone: The antigen this receptor binds is unknown. Base qualities are not recorded, but no much larger clone differs from it by a single base.

The study at large found these results: How much clinical and demographic metadata was included differed by source and by participant, and the metadata was provided uncurated.

TCRbeta CDR3 regions were amplified from genomic DNA using the immunoSEQ Assay, a bias-controlled multiplex PCR. In the source study's methods: The number of nucleated cells in each sample was estimated by amplification of reference gene primers within the assay. To quantify the absolute abundance of each unique TCRbeta CDR3 rearrangement, sequence reads were collapsed and filtered. For each sample, productive Simpson clonality was calculated by taking the square root of Simpson's diversity index across productive rearrangements. The table was pulled from immuneACCESS by TCRdb, which kept in-frame rearrangements only. Such tables lose some clones; where checked, under half of the loss comes from unresolved V genes, and the rest has no known cause. That table is the source of V, J and clone size, and D and trimming were worked out from the DNA. This sample gives roughly 330,000 clones in total; approximately 88% of them show up just once. The leading ten clones occupy around 5% of the sample.

The chain uses TRBV25-1 and TRBJ1-2; TRBD1 aligns with 7 central bases. The specimen sequenced was PBMCs or T cells enriched from blood (not recorded which). This receptor was identified in a man in his thirties or forties who had recovered from COVID-19. The nucleotides are TGTGCCAGCAGTGCCACTTACGTAGGGGGCCCTAACTATGGCTACACCTTC. It encodes CASSATYVGGPNYGYTF.